A single sample is the source of the 27 T cell receptor beta chains below, sequenced in a study of cytomegalovirus exposure and HLA in healthy donors. The primer mix had 60 Vbeta and 13 Jbeta primers. Clones were read by immunoSEQ multiplex PCR, and TCRdb kept only the in-frame ones, dropping some. The sample comprises about 160,000 clones, less than 85% of which are singletons, and roughly 6% rests with the top ten. Sequenced: PBMCs. All receptors come from a man over 45 in good health and CMV-seropositive.

This chain links TRBV7-9 with TRBJ2-7, with TRBD2 matching 8 bases. The V gene's germline CDR1 is SEHNR and CDR2 FQNEAQ (reference sequence). This CDR3 is built from 14 residues. The V segment lost 5 bases and the J segment 8 bases; nucleotides outside the gene matches: 11. CDR3 sequence: CASSLSGNPWKQYF. The DNA for the CDR3 is TGTGCCAGCAGCCTTAGCGGGAACCCCTGGAAGCAGTACTTC.

This chain links TRBV19 with TRBJ1-4, with 8 bases that match TRBD1. V was pared by 3 bases and J by 8 bases, with 8 bases of the junction left unmatched. CDR1 is LNHDA and CDR2 is SQIVND in the germline V gene (reference sequence). The CDR3 length is 15 residues. This CDR3 is CASSIGETGAEKLFF. CDR3 nucleotide sequence: TGTGCCAGTAGTATTGGCGAGACAGGGGCCGAAAAACTGTTTTTT.

The chain carries TRBV5-4 and TRBJ1-3, with a weak D call TRBD1 (6 bases). Trimming stripped 4 bases from V and 2 bases from J, with 13 bases between. This CDR3 is 15 amino acids long. CDR1 and CDR2 (germline): SGHNT, YYREEE (reference sequence). The CDR3 sequence: CASSEQGPPGNTIYF. Written as DNA, the CDR3 is TGTGCCAGCAGCGAACAGGGACCCCCTGGAAACACCATATATTTT. Full variable domain (outside the CDR3, taken from reference TRBV5-4 and TRBJ1-3): ETGVTQSPTHLIKTRGQQVTLRCSSQSGHNTVSWYQQALGQGPQFIFQYYREEENGRGNFPPRFSGLQFPNYSSELNVNALELDDSALYLCASSEQGPPGNTIYFGEGSWLTVV.

The V call is TRBV5-6, the J call TRBJ2-7, with D maybe TRBD1 (5 bases). The CDR3 spans 12 residues. Trimming took off 4 bases at V and 3 bases at J, with 8 bases between the two ends. Germline loops: CDR1 SGHDT, CDR2 YYEEEE. CDR3 amino acids: CASSQGDYEQYF. The DNA of the CDR3 is TGTGCCAGCAGCCAAGGGGACTACGAGCAGTACTTC.

CDR3 amino acids: CASRTGDYGYTF. The CDR3 DNA follows: TGTGCCAGCAGAACAGGGGACTATGGCTACACCTTC. The rearrangement links TRBV28 to TRBJ1-2, with 7 bases that match TRBD1. Per the germline V gene, CDR1 is MDHEN and CDR2 is SYDVKM. The CDR3 runs 12 residues. V was pared by 6 bases and J by 3 bases, with 1 base of the junction left unmatched.

This clone was detected only once. The chain carries TRBV2 and TRBJ1-6; possible D gene TRBD1, 6 bases. Per the germline V gene, CDR1 is SNHLY and CDR2 is FYNNEI. Trimming removed 2 bases at V and 10 bases at J, with 9 bases between. The CDR3 covers 13 residues. CDR3 in DNA: TGTGCCAGCAGTGAAACAGGGTCCTCACCCCTCCACTTT. This sequence encodes CASSETGSSPLHF.

The J gene is TRBJ1-2, the V gene TRBV5-1, with D perhaps TRBD1 (5 bases). V dropped 4 bases and J dropped 8 bases, with 21 bases sitting between them. This CDR3 spans 15 amino acids. CDR1 and CDR2 from the germline V gene are SGHRS and YFSETQ. The CDR3 loop reads CASSTRRGGFIGYTF. The CDR3 coding sequence is TGCGCCAGCAGCACCCGCCGGGGGGGATTCATCGGCTACACCTTC.

The rearrangement uses TRBV6-5 and TRBJ1-1; the match to TRBD1 covers 9 bases. V shed 5 bases, J shed 1 base, and the junction held 5 bases outside the gene matches. CDR1 and CDR2 (germline): MNHEY, SVGAGI. The CDR3 has 15 amino acids. In DNA form, the CDR3 reads TGTGCCAGCAGTCGCCTGACAGGGGGGAACACTGAAGCTTTCTTT. This gives the protein CASSRLTGGNTEAFF.

V and J are TRBV5-1 and TRBJ2-1; 8 bases map to TRBD1. V lost 0 bases and J lost 8; bases outside the gene matches: 7. The CDR3 runs 15 residues. The germline V gene encodes CDR1 SGHRS and CDR2 YFSETQ. As DNA, the CDR3 is TGCGCCAGCAGCTTGGGGACAGGGATGGTGGATGAGCAGTTCTTC. This encodes CASSLGTGMVDEQFF. The full variable domain, with the rest looked up from reference TRBV5-1 and TRBJ2-1, is KAGVTQTPRYLIKTRGQQVTLSCSPISGHRSVSWYQQTPGQGLQFLFEYFSETQRNKGNFPGRFSGRQFSNSRSEMNVSTLELGDSALYLCASSLGTGMVDEQFFGPGTRLTVL.

J is TRBJ1-1 and V is TRBV2; 11 nucleotides line up with TRBD1. V dropped 7 bases and J dropped 5; count of bases not matched to a gene: 6. This CDR3 comprises 14 residues. Germline CDR1 is SNHLY and CDR2 is FYNNEI. The CDR3 spells CASITDRGLTEAFF. The CDR3 DNA sequence: TGTGCCAGCATCACGGACAGGGGGCTGACTGAAGCTTTCTTT. Complete variable domain (other parts from reference TRBV2 and TRBJ1-1): EPEVTQTPSHQVTQMGQEVILRCVPISNHLYFYWYRQILGQKVEFLVSFYNNEISEKSEIFDDQFSVERPDGSNFTLKIRSTKLEDSAMYFCASITDRGLTEAFFGQGTRLTVV.

The sample holds one count of this clone. The gene calls are TRBV28 and TRBJ1-5; D remains ambiguous. V lost 2 bases to trimming and J lost 7 bases, with 15 bases between them. This CDR3 has 15 amino acids. Germline-derived CDR1 and CDR2 are MDHEN and SYDVKM. The CDR3: CASSLGSGYRQPQHF. For the CDR3, the DNA is TGTGCCAGCAGTTTAGGTTCCGGTTATCGGCAGCCCCAGCATTTT.

The chain has TRBV2 and TRBJ2-5, with D unresolved. The CDR3 consists of 11 residues. V was cut by 7 bases and J by 0 bases, with 3 bases left in between. Germline V lookup: CDR1 SNHLY, CDR2 FYNNEI. The CDR3 bases are TGTGCCAGCACGGACCAAGAGACCCAGTACTTC. It translates to CASTDQETQYF.

The V and J genes are TRBV13 and TRBJ1-3; 7 bases align to TRBD1. The CDR3 loop spans 15 amino acids. V lost 4 bases and J lost 4; bases outside the gene matches: 7. CDR1 and CDR2 from the germline V gene are PRHDT and FYEKMQ (reference sequence). The chain's CDR3 is CASSSRGVQGNTIYF. CDR3 sequence (DNA): TGTGCCAGCAGCTCCAGGGGGGTGCAAGGAAACACCATATATTTT. Combining the CDR3 with reference TRBV13 and TRBJ1-3 gives the whole variable domain AAGVIQSPRHLIKEKRETATLKCYPIPRHDTVYWYQQGPGQDPQFLISFYEKMQSDKGSIPDRFSAQQFSDYHSELNMSSLELGDSALYFCASSSRGVQGNTIYFGEGSWLTVV.

The V call is TRBV10-2, the J call TRBJ2-3; 14 bases fit TRBD2. The germline V gene encodes CDR1 WSHSY and CDR2 SAAADI. J was trimmed by 1 base and V by 6 bases; bases with no gene match: 9. This CDR3 region has 18 residues. CDR3 amino acids: CASSKSGTSGGRTDTQYF. The DNA for the CDR3 is TGCGCCAGCAGCAAGTCCGGGACTAGCGGGGGTCGCACAGATACGCAGTATTTT.

The chain joins TRBV5-1 to TRBJ2-1; 9 positions match TRBD2. Trimming at V came to 0 bases and at J to 4 bases, leaving 11 bases not matched to a gene. The CDR3 consists of 18 residues. Germline V gene data show CDR1 as SGHRS and CDR2 as YFSETQ. In nucleotides, the CDR3 is TGCGCCAGCAGCTTGGCCGATATTAGCGGGAGATCGTACAATGAGCAGTTCTTC. Its translation is CASSLADISGRSYNEQFF.

The rearrangement links TRBV5-1 to TRBJ2-5, with unresolved D. V lost 1 base to trimming and J lost 2 bases, with 6 bases between them. This CDR3 contains 13 residues. Germline CDR1 reads SGHRS; CDR2 reads YFSETQ. CDR3 protein: CASSLNRQETQYF. CDR3 coding DNA: TGCGCCAGCAGCTTGAACAGACAAGAGACCCAGTACTTC.

The V gene is TRBV2, the J gene TRBJ1-2; 7 bases are a match to TRBD1. Germline V gives CDR1 SNHLY, CDR2 FYNNEI. V shed 6 bases and J 2 bases; nucleotides not matched to a gene: 3. CDR3 length: 13 residues. CDR3 in DNA: TGTGCCAGCAGGGAGGGACAGAACTATGGCTACACCTTC. Protein sequence: CASREGQNYGYTF.

The chain has TRBV29-1 and TRBJ1-3; TRBD1 matches at 10 bases. The CDR3 has 14 amino acids. Germline assignment: CDR1 SQVTM and CDR2 ANQGSEA. Unmatched junction bases numbered 5, after V lost 6 bases and J lost 3 bases. This CDR3 is CSVDRGSGGNTIYF. CDR3 nucleotide sequence: TGCAGCGTGGACAGGGGGTCGGGTGGAAACACCATATATTTT.

The chain uses TRBV5-4 and TRBJ2-7; 11 nucleotides align to TRBD2. The CDR3 totals 14 residues. Trimming cost V 4 bases and J 4 bases; bases outside gene matches: 4. Germline CDR1 SGHNT, CDR2 YYREEE (reference sequence). CDR3 sequence: CASSPGTSGYEQYF. CDR3 in DNA: TGTGCCAGCAGCCCAGGGACTAGCGGATACGAGCAGTACTTC.

The chain has TRBV5-1 and TRBJ2-2; D is unresolved. The CDR3 has 15 amino acids. Germline values: CDR1 SGHRS, CDR2 YFSETQ. V lost 4 bases and J 1 base, leaving 11 bases between the germline ends. This chain's CDR3 is CASSAQTQNTGELFF. DNA for the CDR3: TGCGCCAGCAGCGCCCAAACACAGAACACCGGGGAGCTGTTTTTT.

The chain recombines TRBV9 with TRBJ1-6; TRBD1 matches at 9 bases. J was trimmed by 9 bases and V by 3 bases; bases with no gene match: 1. The germline V gene encodes CDR1 SGDLS and CDR2 YYNGEE. This CDR3 has 13 residues. CDR3 protein: CASSGGQGSPLHF. For the CDR3, the DNA is TGTGCCAGCAGCGGGGGACAGGGTTCACCCCTCCACTTT.

The J gene is TRBJ1-1, the V gene TRBV7-8, with 8 bases matching TRBD1. V was pared by 4 bases and J by 7 bases, with 14 bases of the junction left unmatched. Looked up from germline, CDR1 is SGHVS and CDR2 is FQNEAQ. This CDR3 region has 16 residues. In nucleotides, the CDR3 is TGTGCCAGCAGCTCGAGGGCCGAGACAGGGGTCGGTGAAGCTTTCTTT. It is translated as CASSSRAETGVGEAFF. Filled out from reference TRBV7-8 and TRBJ1-1, the complete variable domain reads GAGVSQSPRYKVAKRGQDVALRCDPISGHVSLFWYQQALGQGPEFLTYFQNEAQLDKSGLPSDRFFAERPEGSVSTLKIQRTQQEDSAVYLCASSSRAETGVGEAFFGQGTRLTVV.

The CDR3 loop reads CASRGGRAETQYF. The CDR3 region has the DNA TGCGCCAGCAGGGGGGGGCGAGCGGAGACCCAGTACTTC. This sequence joins TRBV5-1 and TRBJ2-5; maybe TRBD2 (7 bases). With 5 bases removed from V and 5 bases from J, the gap between germline ends came to 13 bases. The CDR3 has 13 residues. The germline CDR1 and CDR2 sequences are SGHRS and YFSETQ. The variable domain in full, with the rest retrieved from reference TRBV5-1 and TRBJ2-5, is KAGVTQTPRYLIKTRGQQVTLSCSPISGHRSVSWYQQTPGQGLQFLFEYFSETQRNKGNFPGRFSGRQFSNSRSEMNVSTLELGDSALYLCASRGGRAETQYFGPGTRLLVL.

The chain carries TRBV5-4 and TRBJ1-4; 8 positions agree with TRBD1. Germline values: CDR1 SGHNT, CDR2 YYREEE (reference sequence). V shed 2 bases and J 0 bases; nucleotides not matched to a gene: 0. This CDR3 spans 15 amino acids. The CDR3 DNA follows: TGTGCCAGCAGCTTACAGGGGGCAACTAATGAAAAACTGTTTTTT. Translated: CASSLQGATNEKLFF.

This sequence joins TRBV28 and TRBJ1-2; 7 bases are a match to TRBD1. The CDR3 runs to 14 residues. V was clipped by 6 bases and J by 0 bases; unmatched bases: 4. Germline V lookup: CDR1 MDHEN, CDR2 SYDVKM. The CDR3 spells CASRPGTANYGYTF. CDR3 in DNA: TGTGCCAGCAGACCGGGGACAGCTAACTATGGCTACACCTTC.

The CDR3, as DNA: TGTGCCAGCATTATGACAGGGTCCGGGGGCTACACCTTC. This encodes CASIMTGSGGYTF. J is TRBJ1-2 and V is TRBV2; 7 nucleotides match TRBD1. Germline CDR1 reads SNHLY; CDR2 reads FYNNEI. The CDR3 totals 13 residues. V trimming: 7 bases; J trimming: 8 bases; junction bases outside the gene matches: 10.

V gene TRBV5-4 combines with J gene TRBJ2-7, with D maybe TRBD1 (5 bases). This CDR3 spans 15 amino acids. The germline gives CDR1 SGHNT, CDR2 YYREEE (reference sequence). V lost 4 bases to trimming and J lost 6 bases, with 20 bases between them. CDR3 loop: CASSEPGADPFEQYF. The DNA of the CDR3 is TGTGCCAGCAGCGAGCCTGGGGCGGACCCCTTCGAGCAGTACTTC.